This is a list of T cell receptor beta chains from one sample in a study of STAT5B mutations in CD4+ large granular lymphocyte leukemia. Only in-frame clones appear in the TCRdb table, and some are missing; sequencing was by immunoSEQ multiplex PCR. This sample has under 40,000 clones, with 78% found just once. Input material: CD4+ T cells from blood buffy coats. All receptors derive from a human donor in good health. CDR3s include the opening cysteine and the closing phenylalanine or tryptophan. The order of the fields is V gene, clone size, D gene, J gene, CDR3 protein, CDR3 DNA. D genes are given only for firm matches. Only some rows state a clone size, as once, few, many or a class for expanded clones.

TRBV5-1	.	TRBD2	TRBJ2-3	CASSLVLAGGQDTQYF	TGCGCCAGCAGCTTGGTGCTAGCGGGGGGACAAGATACGCAGTATTTT
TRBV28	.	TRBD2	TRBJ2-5	CASSFQRGGETQYF	TGTGCCAGCAGTTTCCAGCGGGGAGGGGAGACCCAGTACTTC
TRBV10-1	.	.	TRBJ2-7	CASSSGLGSYEQYF	TGCGCCAGCAGTTCTGGACTGGGATCCTACGAGCAGTACTTC
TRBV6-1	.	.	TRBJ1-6	CAISQGYNSPLHF	TGTGCCATCAGCCAGGGCTATAATTCACCCCTCCACTTT
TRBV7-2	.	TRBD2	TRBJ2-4	CASSSGGGGALNIQYF	TGTGCCAGCAGCTCAGGAGGCGGGGGGGCTCTTAACATTCAGTACTTC
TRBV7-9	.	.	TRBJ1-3	CASSLTSHSGNTIYF	TGTGCCAGCAGCCTCACCAGTCACTCTGGAAACACCATATATTTT
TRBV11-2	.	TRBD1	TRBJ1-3	CASSRTGENTIYF	TGTGCCAGCAGTCGAACAGGGGAAAACACCATATATTTT
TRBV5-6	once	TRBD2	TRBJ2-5	CASSPGGGLQETQYF	TGTGCCAGCAGCCCTGGCGGGGGGCTCCAAGAGACCCAGTACTTC
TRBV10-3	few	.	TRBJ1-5	CAISESTGDQPQHF	TGTGCCATCAGTGAGTCGACTGGGGATCAGCCCCAGCATTTT
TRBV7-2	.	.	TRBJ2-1	CASSFFGDEQFF	TGTGCCAGCAGCTTTTTTGGGGATGAGCAGTTCTTC
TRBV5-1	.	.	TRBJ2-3	CASSLVAGPLTDTQYF	TGCGCCAGCAGCTTGGTAGCTGGACCACTCACAGATACGCAGTATTTT
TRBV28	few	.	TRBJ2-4	CASSPRPGHRTAKNIQYF	TGTGCCAGCAGTCCCCGCCCGGGACACCGAACAGCCAAAAACATTCAGTACTTC
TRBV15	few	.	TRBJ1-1	CATSREFAEEAFF	TGTGCCACCAGCAGAGAATTCGCCGAAGAAGCTTTCTTT
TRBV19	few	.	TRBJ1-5	CASSIAAGPRQPQHF	TGTGCCAGTAGTATAGCAGCTGGACCCCGTCAGCCCCAGCATTTT
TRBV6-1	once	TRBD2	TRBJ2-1	CASSLLSGTGNEQFF	TGTGCCAGCAGCCTTCTCAGCGGGACGGGCAATGAGCAGTTCTTC
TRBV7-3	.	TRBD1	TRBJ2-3	CASSSMGQTDTQYF	TGTGCCAGCAGCTCCATGGGACAGACAGATACGCAGTATTTT
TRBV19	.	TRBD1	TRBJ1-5	CASGTGPRPQHF	TGTGCCTCCGGGACAGGCCCCCGGCCCCAGCATTTT
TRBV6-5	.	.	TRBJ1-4	CASSYSPPPTNEKLFF	TGTGCCAGCAGTTACTCGCCCCCCCCAACTAATGAAAAACTGTTTTTT
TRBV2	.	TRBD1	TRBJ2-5	CASRGQAAQETQYF	TGTGCCAGCAGGGGACAGGCCGCTCAAGAGACCCAGTACTTC
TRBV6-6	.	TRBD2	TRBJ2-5	CASSYSTGGVTQYF	TGTGCCAGCAGTTACTCGACTGGGGGGGTGACCCAGTACTTC
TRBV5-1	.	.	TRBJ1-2	CASSLGGDYGYTF	TGCGCCAGCAGCTTGGGTGGTGACTATGGCTACACCTTC
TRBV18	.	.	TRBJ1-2	CASSLKGRDYGYTF	TGTGCCAGCTCACTGAAGGGCAGGGACTATGGCTACACCTTC